Presented here are 14 T cell receptor beta chains from one specimen sequenced in a study (dated by TCRdb to the mid-2010s). The method behind the library was 5' RACE. The instrument given in TCRdb is Illumina MiSeq. TCRdb cleaned the public reads at Q25 with fastp, built clones with MiXCR and kept in-frame beta chains. Every distinct CDR3 protein forms one entry, paired with its most common genes and DNA. Present in this sample are about 54,000 distinct CDR3 sequences, about 15% of which were seen just once. The top ten clones comprise about 2.1% of the sample. Sequencing was done on a sample of naive CD4+ T cells sorted from blood. Read against the paper, the sample's cell subset or site label means: naive CD4+ T cells, CD4+CD45RA+CD25-. Receptors originate from a female donor with breast cancer.

As concerns this clonotype: A read error may be the cause here, since a much bigger clone is one base away. The J gene is TRBJ2-2, the V gene TRBV7-3; 9 nucleotides agree with TRBD1. Germline CDR1 reads SGHTA; CDR2 reads FQGTGA. The CDR3 runs to 16 residues. CDR3 sequence reads: CACSLGGQGNTGELFF. CDR3 nucleotide sequence: TGTGCCTGCAGCTTAGGGGGACAGGGAAACACCGGGGAGCTGTTTTTT. The full variable domain, in which reference TRBV7-3 and TRBJ2-2 provide the parts outside the CDR3, is GAGVSQTPSNKVTEKGKYVELRCDPISGHTALYWYRQSLGQGPEFLIYFQGTGAADDSGLPNDRFFAVRPEGSVSTLKIQRTERGDSAVYLCACSLGGQGNTGELFFGEGSRLTVL.

The chain has TRBV20-1 and TRBJ2-3; D possibly corresponds to TRBD2 (5 bases). The germline V and J ends were trimmed by 5 bases and 1 base, with 16 bases remaining between them. The CDR3 runs to 15 residues. Germline CDR1 reads DFQATT; CDR2 reads SNEGSKA (reference sequence). The CDR3 nucleotides read TGCAGTGCTCCCGGAACTGGCGGGCGCACAGATACGCAGTATTTT. Translation gives CSAPGTGGRTDTQYF.

This clonotype was seen once. The V gene is TRBV12-2, the J gene TRBJ1-5; TRBD1 was called by the table and not checked on the DNA. TRBV12-2 is recorded as a pseudogene. The CDR3 is 17 residues long. The chain's CDR3 is CARHILQVTNSNQPQHF. The CDR3 region has the DNA TGTGCAAGACATATATTACAGGTTACCAATAGCAATCAGCCCCAGCATTTT.

The chain carries TRBV11-2 and TRBJ1-2; D is uncertain. Trimming took 10 bases from V and 5 from J, leaving 11 bases between them. The length of the CDR3 is 11 residues. In germline, CDR1 is SGHAT, CDR2 FQNNGV. The CDR3 nucleotides are TGTGCCACAACAGCGATATATGGCTACACCTTC. It encodes CATTAIYGYTF.

The rearrangement links TRBV5-1 to TRBJ2-1, with TRBD2 matching over 11 bases. CDR3 length: 16 amino acids. The J segment lost 7 bases and the V segment lost 3 bases, leaving 9 bases of the junction unmatched. Germline CDR1 SGHRS, CDR2 YFSETQ. CDR3 sequence (DNA): TGCGCCAGCAGCTCCGCCGGGACTAGCGGCTTTAATGAGCAGTTCTTC. Its translation is CASSSAGTSGFNEQFF.

This clonotype was seen a few times. The chain recombines TRBV7-2 with TRBJ2-5; 7 bases are a match to TRBD2. Germline CDR1 reads SGHTA; CDR2 reads FQGNSA. The J segment lost 2 bases and the V segment lost 2 bases, leaving 14 bases of the junction unmatched. The CDR3 consists of 18 residues. The CDR3 region is CASSLKVKRLADQETQYF. For the CDR3, the DNA is TGTGCCAGCAGCTTAAAGGTCAAGAGGCTAGCGGATCAAGAGACCCAGTACTTC.

The rearrangement links TRBV12-3 or TRBV12-4 to TRBJ2-1; the D gene is possibly TRBD2 (6 bases). This CDR3 has 13 residues. Deletions cut 7 bases from V and 12 bases from J, with 19 bases between. The CDR3 spells CASTLVRGGAQFF. The CDR3 nucleotides read TGTGCCAGCACCCTCGTGCGGGGTGGGGCGCAGTTCTTC.

This clonotype was detected many times. This chain uses TRBV9 with TRBJ1-4, with TRBD1 as a possible D gene (5 bases). Germline V gene lookup returns CDR1 SGDLS and CDR2 YYNGEE. CDR3 size: 15 residues. The V end lost 7 bases, the J end lost 13 bases, and 26 bases lay between the germline ends. Here the CDR3 reads CASGPPTAARGGLFF. Here the CDR3 DNA reads TGTGCCAGCGGCCCCCCCACGGCTGCTCGGGGGGGACTGTTTTTT.

The chain employs TRBV4-2 and TRBJ2-1; D is possibly TRBD1 (6 bases). Germline values: CDR1 LGHNA, CDR2 YNFKEQ. The CDR3 sequence is 16 residues long. Trimming pared 0 bases from V and 4 bases from J, leaving 13 bases between. CDR3 sequence reads: CASSQDAAGAYNEQFF. CDR3 sequence (DNA): TGTGCCAGCAGCCAAGATGCGGCAGGGGCGTACAATGAGCAGTTCTTC.

This clonotype was recorded at least ten times. The rearrangement uses TRBV4-2 and TRBJ1-2; D may be TRBD1 (5 bases). From germline, CDR1 is LGHNA and CDR2 YNFKEQ. Deletions cut 0 bases from V and 5 bases from J, with 16 bases between. The CDR3 covers 16 residues. CDR3 nucleotide sequence: TGTGCCAGCAGCCAAGACGCAGGGCGGAATGTGTATGGCTACACCTTC. The encoded protein is CASSQDAGRNVYGYTF.

This clonotype was seen at least ten times. The chain carries TRBV11-2 and TRBJ2-3; a possible D gene is TRBD2 (7 bases). Germline assignment: CDR1 SGHAT and CDR2 FQNNGV. The V and J ends lost 8 bases and 0 bases respectively, with 15 bases between them. This CDR3 region has 15 residues. The CDR3, as DNA: TGTGCCAGCGCCATGGGGGGGGCTAGCACAGATACGCAGTATTTT. This sequence encodes CASAMGGASTDTQYF.

This clonotype was counted at least ten times. The J gene is TRBJ1-5, the V gene TRBV4-3; D unresolved. This CDR3 has 15 amino acids. The ends were cut back, 0 bases at V and 2 bases at J, with 8 bases in the middle. Germline CDR1 reads LGHNA; CDR2 reads YSLEER. Written as DNA, the CDR3 is TGCGCCAGCAGCCAAGATGCGTTGGGCAATCAGCCCCAGCATTTT. The encoded protein is CASSQDALGNQPQHF.

This chain links TRBV5-1 with TRBJ2-2; unclear D gene. The V end lost 2 bases, the J end lost 2 bases, and 13 bases lay between the germline ends. Germline lookup yields CDR1 SGHRS and CDR2 YFSETQ. This CDR3 region has 16 residues. The chain's CDR3 is CASSLISQENTGELFF. For the CDR3, the DNA is TGCGCCAGCAGCTTAATCTCCCAAGAAAACACCGGGGAGCTGTTTTTT.

This clonotype was counted only a few times. V is TRBV6-1 and J is TRBJ2-7; no firm D call. CDR3 length equals 15 residues. Trimming removed 5 bases at V and 6 bases at J, with 20 bases between. Germline V lookup: CDR1 MNHNS, CDR2 SASEGT. CDR3 nucleotides: TGTGCCAGCAGTTTCGAATCTATACGGGTCGGCGAGCAGTACTTC. Protein: CASSFESIRVGEQYF.